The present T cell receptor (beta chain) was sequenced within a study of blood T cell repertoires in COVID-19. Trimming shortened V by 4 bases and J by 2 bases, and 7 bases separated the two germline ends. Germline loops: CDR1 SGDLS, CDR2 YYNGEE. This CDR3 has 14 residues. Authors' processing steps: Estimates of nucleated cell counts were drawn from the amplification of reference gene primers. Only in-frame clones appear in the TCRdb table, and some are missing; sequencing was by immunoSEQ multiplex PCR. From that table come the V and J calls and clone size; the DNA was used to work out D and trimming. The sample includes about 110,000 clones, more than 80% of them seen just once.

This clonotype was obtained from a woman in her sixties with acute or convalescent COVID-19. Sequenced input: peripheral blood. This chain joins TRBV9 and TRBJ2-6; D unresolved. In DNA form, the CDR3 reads TGTGCCAGCAGCCCCCTTGCTGGGGCCAACGTCCTGACTTTC. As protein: CASSPLAGANVLTF.